This T cell receptor beta chain was observed in a study of identical twins (dated by TCRdb to 2016 to 2017). At the level of the whole study: To test whether fetal clonotypes persist, this study deep-sequenced TCR alpha and beta repertoires from monozygotic twins, from unrelated adults of various ages, and from cord blood. To rule out contamination, replicate twin experiments were performed at different times with different library preparation protocols. Beyond this particular receptor, the publication reports: In beta out-of-frame sequences, excess twin sharing was weaker, because having fewer shared sequences lowered the signal-to-noise ratio. Fewer insertions were carried by abundant cord blood beta clonotypes; a weaker similar trend was observed in young adult naive repertoires, while no such trend was observed in memory repertoires. Compared with coincidental sharing between unrelated individuals, out-of-frame TCR alpha sequences shared between twins showed an excess of sequences with low generation probability. Because the same donors could not be followed over many years, the conclusions relied on cross-sectional statistical analysis. Zero-insertion analyses could be partly confounded by invariant T cells such as MAIT and iNKT, though diverse VJ usage argued against such confounding for most clonotypes. Out-of-frame TCR alpha sharing in monozygotic twins was systematically underestimated by recombination models, whereas sharing between unrelated individuals was in agreement with the recombination models.

The library was prepared using 5' RACE. Instrument on record: Illumina HiSeq 2000. A universal primer binding site was introduced by template switching, and a unique molecular identifier was present in the final cDNA, enabling accurate counting of TCR cDNA molecules. Specific primers in the conserved constant-segment region were used to synthesize first-strand cDNA for TCR alpha and beta chains. Each cDNA library was double barcoded, with a SMART-Mk sample barcode plus Illumina barcodes, to control for contamination. TruSeq adapter sequences along with Illumina sample barcodes were introduced in two successive PCR steps. Sequencing of the TCR alpha and beta cDNA libraries was done on the Illumina HiSeq platform using custom primers. From the authors' description of their analysis: MiGEC processed the raw reads to extract unique molecular identifiers, while MiXCR was used to determine the CDR3 positions. Recombination models were inferred per individual with the repgenHMM and IGoR tools using an EM algorithm. The analysis of shared clonotypes was done with the tcR package in R, with sharing normalized by the product of cloneset sizes. To study raw recombination without the effects of thymic and clonal selection, out-of-frame nonproductive sequences were analyzed. TCRdb reanalyzed the raw reads on its own, using fastp at Q25 for trimming and MiXCR for clone calling, and kept in-frame beta chains. Under each unique CDR3 protein, matching rows form one entry showing the most common genes and DNA. The V and J calls were determined by TCRdb, not by the authors. Across this sample there are hundreds of thousands of distinct CDR3 sequences, with less than 25% seen only once. The top ten hold 4.3% of the sample.

Only healthy Caucasian donors were included. Three pairs of female monozygotic twins, all aged roughly 18 to 29 years, were included in the twin cohort. Peripheral blood mononuclear cells were the source from which RNA for the TCR libraries was isolated. Looking up the germline V gene yields CDR1 ENHRY and CDR2 SYGVKD. The CDR3 contains 16 residues, cysteine and phenylalanine counted. CDR3 DNA is the only sequence kept; it has 48 bases, read in frame from the first base. Germline trimming: 3 bases from V, 1 base from J; junction bases outside gene matches: 4. In its sample, this clonotype was seen a few times. Its recognized antigen is unknown. There are no base qualities to consult, and no much larger clone falls within one base. These data were also reused for a study on T cells expressing NK-cell markers. The second study's authors report: TCR beta-chain repertoires were profiled in sorted CD3+CD56+NKG2C+, CD3+CD56+NKG2C- and CD3+CD56-NKG2C+ T-cell subsets from several donors. Of the eight sequenced donors, seven were found to be HCMV-seropositive and one was found to be HCMV-seronegative. In several experiments an anti-gammadeltaTCR antibody was added to restrict sorting to alphabetaTCR-expressing T cells. In several donors, the dominant CD3+CD56+NKG2C+ clonotypes were among the top 10 CD8+ clonotypes and accounted for about 1.0-7.5% of CD8+ T cells. Those dominant clonotypes were again the most abundant among CD3+CD56-NKG2C+ cells in a few donors, at about 28.3-60.1%. Whether the expanded NKG2C-expressing T cell clones were specific for HCMV antigens was left unclear. The study sequenced eight donors, all healthy volunteers chosen at random: three men and five women. HCMV serostatus was determined by detecting HCMV-specific IgG in serum with a commercial ELISA kit. For a handful of donors, unsorted PBMC were also used to sequence bulk peripheral blood T-cell repertoires. Reads were demultiplexed and grouped by UMI with MIGEC, and clonotypes were assembled and quantified with MiTCR. To remove erroneous sequences, TCR cDNA sequences were retained only when supported by two or more reads. The tcR package was used for downstream repertoire analysis, and clonotypes were matched between fractions using CDR3 nucleotide sequence together with V segment. Antigen specificity was annotated against VDJdb with VDJmatch, allowing one amino acid substitution in CDR3.

The chain employs TRBV10-3 and TRBJ2-3; 10 of the junction bases match TRBD2. Sequenced sample: PBMCs. This sequence originates from a woman aged 18-30 years in good health. The DNA sequence is given as TGTGCCATCAGTGAACCTCTAGCGGGAGGCACAGATACGCAGTATTTT. It translates to CAISEPLAGGTDTQYF.